The next 20 T cell receptor beta chains were all read from a single sample in a study of patients and donors after allogeneic stem cell transplantation. TCRdb re-derived calls from the RT-PCR reads in MiXCR, one entry per CDR3 protein. The sample lists 150,000 to 250,000 distinct CDR3 sequences, roughly 40% occurring once. The material sequenced was blood, either unsorted or a sorted T cell fraction (not recorded which). The receptor source for this set is a human donor who was either an allogeneic HSCT recipient or a stem cell or donor lymphocyte infusion donor (not recorded which). It is not recorded whose cells these are; they may come from a transplant donor.

This clonotype was observed a few times. This sequence joins TRBV7-2 and TRBJ1-2, with D hard to call. The V end lost 3 bases, the J end lost 0 bases, and 11 bases lay between the germline ends. Germline V gene sequence: CDR1 SGHTA, CDR2 FQGNSA. The CDR3 contains 15 residues. The CDR3 bases are TGTGCCAGCAGCTTGGCAGGCGAAGCTAACTATGGCTACACCTTC. Its translation: CASSLAGEANYGYTF.

This clonotype showed up just a few times. V is TRBV7-2 and J is TRBJ1-1; 12 bases align to TRBD1. Germline V CDR1 and CDR2: SGHTA, FQGNSA. This CDR3 comprises 17 residues. V shed 1 base and J 1 base; nucleotides not matched to a gene: 4. CDR3 sequence: CASSLVGTGGKNTEAFF. CDR3 in DNA: TGTGCCAGCAGCTTAGTAGGGACAGGGGGCAAGAACACTGAAGCTTTCTTT.

This chain uses TRBV9 with TRBJ2-1, with TRBD2 identical over 10 bases. J lost 8 bases, V lost 0 bases, and 5 bases had no gene match. CDR1 and CDR2 (germline): SGDLS, YYNGEE. The CDR3 sequence is 15 residues long. The CDR3 DNA follows: TGTGCCAGCAGCGTAGCTAGCGGGAGTTTTGATGAGCAGTTCTTC. It codes for CASSVASGSFDEQFF.

This clonotype was seen a few times. V gene TRBV12-3 or TRBV12-4 combines with J gene TRBJ1-3; D remains unclear. Trimming removed 5 bases at V and 3 bases at J, with 14 bases between. CDR3 size: 15 residues. CDR3 sequence (DNA): TGTGCCAGCAGTCTACCGGGGATATTTGGAAACACCATATATTTT. This codes for CASSLPGIFGNTIYF.

Turning to this clonotype: Since a much larger clone is just one base distant, this may be a read error. J is TRBJ1-5 and V is TRBV5-1; 7 bases align to TRBD1. CDR1 is SGHRS and CDR2 is YFSETQ in the germline V gene. This CDR3 region has 14 residues. V shed 4 bases, J shed 5 bases, and the junction held 6 bases outside the gene matches. CDR3 sequence (DNA): TGCGCCAGCAGCACGAGACAGGGAGATCAGCCCCAGCATTTT. Translation: CASSTRQGDQPQHF. Variable domain in full (rest from reference TRBV5-1 and TRBJ1-5): KAGVTQTPRYLIKTRGQQVTLSCSPISGHRSVSWYQQTPGQGLQFLFEYFSETQRNKGNFPGRFSGRQFSNSRSEMNVSTLELGDSALYLCASSTRQGDQPQHFGDGTRLSIL.

In its sample, this clonotype was seen a few times. This CDR3 is CASSRMTSGNEQFF. The CDR3 coding sequence is TGCGCCAGCAGCCGGATGACTAGCGGTAATGAGCAGTTCTTC. This chain uses TRBV4-3 with TRBJ2-1; 9 positions agree with TRBD2. V dropped 4 bases and J dropped 7; count of bases not matched to a gene: 5. This CDR3 comprises 14 residues. In germline, CDR1 is LGHNA, CDR2 YSLEER.

The rearrangement joins TRBV29-1 to TRBJ2-5, with 7 bases identical to TRBD1. The CDR3 covers 12 residues. Germline assignment: CDR1 SQVTM and CDR2 ANQGSEA. V lost 5 bases and J lost 5; bases outside the gene matches: 5. The CDR3 nucleotides are TGCAGCGTTACGACAGGGCGGGAGACCCAGTACTTC. Protein: CSVTTGRETQYF.

The rearrangement joins TRBV6-5 to TRBJ2-3; no clear D gene. Trimming removed 7 bases from V and 5 bases from J, with 13 bases in between. The length of the CDR3 is 13 residues. CDR1 MNHEY and CDR2 SVGAGI come from the germline V gene. CDR3 nucleotides: TGTGCCAGCACCCCTGGTCCTGAAGATACGCAGTATTTT. It is translated as CASTPGPEDTQYF.

This clonotype has only one observation. The V and J genes are TRBV30 and TRBJ1-2, with unresolved D. This CDR3 contains 15 residues. Germline loops: CDR1 GTSNPN, CDR2 SVGIG (reference sequence). V gave up 0 bases and J gave up 6 bases, with 17 bases separating them. The CDR3 protein is CAWSVLERIQDGYTF. The CDR3 coding sequence is TGTGCCTGGAGTGTACTCGAGAGAATTCAAGATGGCTACACCTTC.

The chain links TRBV28 to TRBJ1-5; possible D gene TRBD1, 5 bases. V was pared by 3 bases and J by 0 bases, with 12 bases between. Germline CDR1 MDHEN, CDR2 SYDVKM. CDR3 length equals 16 residues. DNA for the CDR3: TGTGCCAGCAGTTTGGCAAGTAGGGGTAGCAATCAGCCCCAGCATTTT. It translates to CASSLASRGSNQPQHF.

The V gene is TRBV29-1, the J gene TRBJ2-2, with D possibly matching TRBD2 (5 bases). V was pared by 7 bases and J by 4 bases, with 13 bases between. Germline V gene data show CDR1 as SQVTM and CDR2 as ANQGSEA. The CDR3 totals 13 residues. The CDR3 DNA follows: TGCAGCGGTCGGCTGGGGAGCACCGGGGAGCTGTTTTTT. Its translation: CSGRLGSTGELFF.

The chain joins TRBV12-3 or TRBV12-4 to TRBJ1-5; no reliable D call. V was cut by 5 bases and J by 2 bases, with 10 bases left in between. The CDR3 totals 14 residues. DNA for the CDR3: TGTGCCAGCAGTCGTTGGAACGGCAATCAGCCCCAGCATTTT. It is translated as CASSRWNGNQPQHF.

The chain employs TRBV5-1 and TRBJ1-1; 8 bases map to TRBD1. The V segment lost 3 bases and the J segment 2 bases; nucleotides outside the gene matches: 9. Germline-derived CDR1 and CDR2 are SGHRS and YFSETQ. This CDR3 contains 16 residues. The CDR3 region has the DNA TGCGCCAGCAGCTCCGGGACAGGAGCTGTAAACACTGAAGCTTTCTTT. Protein product: CASSSGTGAVNTEAFF.

The J gene is TRBJ1-5, the V gene TRBV27, with D hard to call. Trimming removed 0 bases at V and 1 base at J, with 7 bases between. CDR1 MNHEY and CDR2 SMNVEV come from the germline V gene (reference sequence). This CDR3 has 15 residues. The CDR3 DNA is TGTGCCAGCAGTTTATCAGCCGGGAGCAATCAGCCCCAGCATTTT. Translating gives CASSLSAGSNQPQHF.

The chain links TRBV4-1 to TRBJ2-3, with TRBD1 identical over 7 bases. V lost 5 bases to trimming and J lost 1 base; unmatched junction nucleotides: 6. CDR3 length: 15 amino acids. Germline CDR1 and CDR2: MGHRA and YSYEKL. The CDR3 loop is CASSTQGTGTDTQYF. The CDR3, as DNA: TGCGCCAGCAGCACACAGGGGACGGGCACAGATACGCAGTATTTT.

The chain joins TRBV2 to TRBJ1-4; D may be TRBD1 (6 bases). Trimming stripped 5 bases from V and 4 bases from J, with 14 bases between. This CDR3 region has 15 residues. From germline, CDR1 is SNHLY and CDR2 FYNNEI. The CDR3, as DNA: TGTGCCAGCAGTAACACCGGGACACATAATGAAAAACTGTTTTTT. Protein: CASSNTGTHNEKLFF.

This clonotype was detected only a few times. The chain has TRBV6-5 and TRBJ1-3; D is unresolved. The CDR3 is made up of 17 amino acids. Germline values: CDR1 MNHEY, CDR2 SVGAGI. V shed 5 bases and J shed 0 bases, with 17 bases lying between them. The DNA of the CDR3 is TGTGCCAGCAGTAACCCGCTGACACGTAACTCTGGAAACACCATATATTTT. Its protein product is CASSNPLTRNSGNTIYF.

This clonotype occurred a few times. This chain connects TRBV6-5 to TRBJ2-7, with a tentative D call TRBD1 (6 bases). There are 14 residues in the CDR3. Per the germline V gene, CDR1 is MNHEY and CDR2 is SVGAGI. V lost 8 bases and J lost 2, with 16 bases in between. The CDR3 sequence: CASSGQKTTYEQYF. The CDR3, as DNA: TGTGCCAGCTCGGGACAAAAAACGACCTACGAGCAGTACTTC.

The J gene is TRBJ2-1, the V gene TRBV4-3; 8 bases line up with TRBD2. The CDR3 consists of 15 residues. Germline V gives CDR1 LGHNA, CDR2 YSLEER. Germline trimming cut 3 bases from V and 5 bases from J; bases unmatched to any gene: 6. The CDR3 loop reads CASSHGSGANNEQFF. The CDR3 coding sequence is TGCGCCAGCAGCCACGGTAGCGGGGCTAACAATGAGCAGTTCTTC.

The chain recombines TRBV19 with TRBJ1-1; D is undetermined. The V gene lost 7 bases and the J gene lost 5 bases, with 14 bases spanning the gap. From germline, CDR1 is LNHDA and CDR2 SQIVND (reference sequence). The CDR3 has 13 amino acids. CDR3 in amino acids: CASINLQGTEAFF. The CDR3 bases are TGTGCCAGTATTAACCTTCAAGGAACTGAAGCTTTCTTT.